This T cell receptor (beta chain) is from a study of CD8 T cells in Susac syndrome (dated by TCRdb to about 2019). Background on the whole study: Of the Susac syndrome patients who were sequenced, roughly 8 were in clinical remission while about 6 had clinically active disease. Susac syndrome patients were therapy-naive, on corticosteroids (some also receiving IVIg), or on IVIg alone at blood withdrawal. Repertoire sequencing was used to test whether CD8+ T cell activation and differentiation in Susac syndrome was antigen driven. The study compared CD8+ T cell repertoire clonality among 11 to 12 healthy donors, about 14 Susac syndrome patients and fewer than 19 multiple sclerosis patients. Study-wide findings and limitations: Over 15 Susac-specific public clones were identified in the total CD8+ repertoire, and five Susac-specific public clones were identified in the CD8+ TEMRA repertoire. Clonal expansion was seen in Susac syndrome CD8+ repertoires, peaking in CD8+ TEMRA cells and being greater in clinically active patients than in remitting ones. The TCR sequencing and HLA analysis was acknowledged to have included a relatively small number of individuals.

Clipping removes 2 bases from V and 2 bases from J, with 5 as the unmatched junction base count. As encoded in the germline V gene (reference sequence), CDR1 is SGHAT while CDR2 is FQDESV. The CDR3 contains 16 residues, cysteine and phenylalanine counted. Left in the record is the CDR3 DNA by itself, 48 bases read in frame from the first base. Points on this clonotype: Its binding antigen is unknown. No base quality values were provided; no much bigger clone lies one nucleotide off.

High-throughput TCR beta sequencing profiled peripheral blood CD8+ and CD4+ T cells from healthy donors, Susac syndrome patients and multiple sclerosis patients. Susac syndrome patients met recently defined diagnostic criteria for definite or probable disease. CD8+ TEMRA cells were enriched by FACS, while bulk CD8+ and CD4+ T cells were purified by magnetic negative isolation. Blood was drawn into EDTA tubes, processed within 24 hours, and PBMCs were isolated by density gradient centrifugation. PBMCs destined for TCR sequencing were cryopreserved in liquid nitrogen and later thawed in a 37 °C water bath. A purity of at least 90% was achieved for sorted or isolated CD4+, CD8+ and CD8+ TEMRA cells. RNA was extracted with the RNeasy kit and 0.5 to 1 ug was reverse transcribed using random hexamers. The immunoSEQ multiplex PCR assay, which covers 54 Vbeta and 13 Jbeta segments, was used to amplify TCR beta CDR3 regions. PCR amplification bias was corrected by using a synthetic template baseline for primer optimization and computational correction. Per the source publication's procedure: Reads were assigned to V, D and J genes according to IMGT and analyzed in immunoSEQ Analyzer, with only productive sequences retained. Clonality was calculated as one minus the Shannon entropy normalized by log2 of the number of productive unique sequences. For each patient and control, public and private clones were evaluated within the 100 most prevalent clones. Clones were defined as Susac-specific when absent from the healthy and MS cohorts, from over a thousand published viral clones and from other ImmuneACCESS disease sequences. The public reads were reprocessed in TCRdb via fastp at Q25 and MiXCR, keeping in-frame beta chains. Identical CDR3 proteins give one entry, which carries the most common genes and DNA. TCRdb, rather than the study authors, made the V and J calls. The sample has about 53,000 distinct CDR3 sequences on record, 95% of them singletons. The top ten clones comprise less than 0.95% of the sample.

The receptor comes from a human donor with Susac syndrome. The chain was built from TRBV11-1 and TRBJ2-7; TRBD2 agrees with 11 junctional bases. The specimen was CD8+ T cells from PBMCs. The sequenced DNA is TGTGCCAGCAGCTTACGACTAGCGGGGACCGCCTACGAGCAGTACTTC. Translated, it gives CASSLRLAGTAYEQYF. Reference TRBV11-1 and TRBJ2-7 proteins supply the regions before and after the CDR3; the full variable domain is: EAEVAQSPRYKITEKSQAVAFWCDPISGHATLYWYRQILGQGPELLVQFQDESVVDDSQLPKDRFSAERLKGVDSTLKIQPAELGDSAMYLCASSLRLAGTAYEQYFGPGTRLTVT.